Below, 13 T cell receptor beta chains from the same sample are listed, as sequenced in a study of blood T cell repertoires in COVID-19. Generated by immunoSEQ multiplex PCR, the TCRdb table keeps only in-frame clones and is missing some. The data show 110,000 to 150,000 clones, 88% seen once. The specimen was peripheral blood. The origin of the receptors is a man aged 70 or older with acute or convalescent COVID-19.

The chain carries TRBV19 and TRBJ2-1; 13 bases line up with TRBD2. Trimming cost V 4 bases and J 7 bases; bases outside gene matches: 10. Germline CDR1 is LNHDA and CDR2 is SQIVND (reference sequence). This CDR3 contains 17 residues. Here the CDR3 reads CASSSRTSGSLGNEQFF. CDR3 nucleotide sequence: TGTGCCAGTAGTAGTAGGACTAGCGGGAGTTTGGGAAATGAGCAGTTCTTC.

In DNA, the CDR3 is TGTGCCAGCAGTTTGGACAGACTCTATGGCTACACCTTC. Its protein is CASSLDRLYGYTF. V usage is TRBV12-3 or TRBV12-4 and J usage is TRBJ1-2, with D perhaps matching TRBD1 (6 bases). With 3 bases removed from V and 4 bases from J, the gap between germline ends came to 9 bases. This CDR3 has 13 amino acids.

The chain has TRBV12-3 or TRBV12-4 and TRBJ2-1, with TRBD1 matching over 7 bases. J gave up 7 bases and V 5 bases, and 5 bases lay outside the gene matches. The CDR3 sequence is 13 residues long. The CDR3 loop is CASSNRGENEQFF. CDR3 sequence (DNA): TGTGCCAGCAGTAACAGGGGCGAAAATGAGCAGTTCTTC.

This clone has just one count. The chain links TRBV7-3 to TRBJ2-3, with D perhaps matching TRBD1 (5 bases). This CDR3 is built from 17 residues. Trimming shortened V by 0 bases and J by 1 base, and 14 bases separated the two germline ends. Germline V CDR1 and CDR2: SGHTA, FQGTGA. CDR3 in DNA: TGTGCCAGCAGCTTAACACAAGTTACAGGAGGCACAGATACGCAGTATTTT. Residues: CASSLTQVTGGTDTQYF.

V is TRBV9 and J is TRBJ1-2; no clear D. CDR1 is SGDLS and CDR2 is YYNGEE in the germline V gene. This CDR3 region has 16 residues. V was pared by 0 bases and J by 4 bases, with 16 bases between. This CDR3 reads CASSVASSLVGYGYTF. CDR3 nucleotide sequence: TGTGCCAGCAGCGTAGCCTCATCCCTTGTCGGCTATGGCTACACCTTC. Full variable domain (missing parts from reference TRBV9 and TRBJ1-2): DSGVTQTPKHLITATGQRVTLRCSPRSGDLSVYWYQQSLDQGLQFLIQYYNGEERAKGNILERFSAQQFPDLHSELNLSSLELGDSALYFCASSVASSLVGYGYTFGSGTRLTVV.

This chain uses TRBV28 with TRBJ1-2; TRBD1 is a possible D gene (5 bases). CDR1 is MDHEN, CDR2 SYDVKM, per germline. The CDR3 has 11 amino acids. Trimming left V 7 bases short and J 7 bases short, with 10 bases between. The CDR3 nucleotides read TGTGCCAGCACATGGGGCAGTGGCTACACCTTC. Translating gives CASTWGSGYTF.

V and J are TRBV27 and TRBJ1-1; D might be TRBD1 (5 bases). V lost 0 bases and J lost 10, with 9 bases in between. CDR1 and CDR2 from the germline V gene are MNHEY and SMNVEV (reference sequence). The CDR3 has 12 amino acids. The CDR3 region is CASSLSGAVAFF. The DNA for the CDR3 is TGTGCCAGCAGTTTATCTGGGGCCGTAGCTTTCTTT.

V gene TRBV14 combines with J gene TRBJ1-6; D may be TRBD1 (6 bases). Germline lookup yields CDR1 SGHDN and CDR2 FVKESK. Trimming removed 2 bases from V and 4 bases from J, with 12 bases in between. This CDR3 is built from 16 residues. The CDR3 here is CASSQSRGTYNSPLHF. CDR3 nucleotides: TGTGCCAGCAGCCAATCAAGGGGGACATATAATTCACCCCTCCACTTT.

The chain recombines TRBV6-1 with TRBJ1-5, with D possibly being TRBD1 (6 bases). The CDR3 runs 15 residues. CDR1 is MNHNS, CDR2 SASEGT, per germline. V was pared by 1 base and J by 7 bases, with 14 bases between. The CDR3 DNA reads TGTGCCAGCAGTGAAGGGGGGGGCGGCGACCAGCCCCAGCATTTT. It yields the protein CASSEGGGGDQPQHF.

This rearrangement joins TRBV19 to TRBJ1-1; no firm D call. The V end lost 1 base, the J end lost 4 bases, and 13 bases lay between the germline ends. The length of the CDR3 is 15 residues. Looked up from germline, CDR1 is LNHDA and CDR2 is SQIVND (reference sequence). The CDR3 loop is CASSIARGGGTEAFF. CDR3 sequence (DNA): TGTGCCAGTAGTATAGCTCGGGGAGGAGGCACTGAAGCTTTCTTT. The whole variable domain, remainder taken from reference TRBV19 and TRBJ1-1, is DGGITQSPKYLFRKEGQNVTLSCEQNLNHDAMYWYRQDPGQGLRLIYYSQIVNDFQKGDIAEGYSVSREKKESFPLTVTSAQKNPTAFYLCASSIARGGGTEAFFGQGTRLTVV.

The chain joins TRBV19 to TRBJ1-1; possible D gene TRBD1, 6 bases. The CDR3 contains 11 residues. Between the trimmed V and J ends, which lost 6 bases and 8 bases, there was a span of 10 bases. Germline V CDR1 and CDR2: LNHDA, SQIVND (reference sequence). For the CDR3, the DNA is TGTGCCAGTAGACACAGGGAGGAAGCTTTCTTT. This encodes CASRHREEAFF.

V is TRBV5-1 and J is TRBJ2-1, with 8 bases that match TRBD1. CDR1 SGHRS and CDR2 YFSETQ come from the germline V gene. V was pared by 4 bases and J by 9 bases, with 9 bases of the junction left unmatched. The CDR3 totals 14 residues. CDR3 DNA: TGCGCCAGCAGCGATAGGACAGGGTTTAGTGAGCAGTTCTTC. Amino acid sequence: CASSDRTGFSEQFF. The full variable domain, completed using reference TRBV5-1 and TRBJ2-1, is KAGVTQTPRYLIKTRGQQVTLSCSPISGHRSVSWYQQTPGQGLQFLFEYFSETQRNKGNFPGRFSGRQFSNSRSEMNVSTLELGDSALYLCASSDRTGFSEQFFGPGTRLTVL.

The V call is TRBV19, the J call TRBJ1-6; tentative D call: TRBD1 (6 bases). Germline V lookup: CDR1 LNHDA, CDR2 SQIVND (reference sequence). CDR3 length equals 18 residues. V dropped 3 bases and J dropped 2 bases, with 17 bases sitting between them. CDR3 DNA: TGTGCCAGTAGTATTCGGCGGGGGGCGACAACCTATAATTCACCCCTCCACTTT. Protein product: CASSIRRGATTYNSPLHF.